This TCR beta chain was sequenced during a study of blood T cell repertoires in COVID-19. Living in about 25 US areas, the participants were between roughly 18 and 90 years of age. Clinical histories supplied by participants themselves formed the basis of cohort assignment. Per germline, CDR1 MGHRA and CDR2 YSYEKL. The V and J ends lost 2 bases and 3 bases respectively, with 17 bases between them. CDR3 size: 16 residues. As originally analysed: Reference gene primer amplification gave nucleated cell count estimates. Here immunoSEQ multiplex PCR was the method, and the copy in TCRdb shows in-frame clones only, minus some. Clone size and V and J calls were adopted from that table, with D and trimming inferred from the DNA. The sample yields roughly 330,000 clones, 70% to 90% seen once.

The receptor comes from a woman in her 30s who had recovered from COVID-19. Sequences were obtained from PBMCs or T cells enriched from blood (not recorded which). V gene TRBV4-1 combines with J gene TRBJ2-7; D might be TRBD1 (6 bases). The CDR3 DNA follows: TGCGCCAGCAGCCAATCCTCATACAGGGTGGACTACGAGCAGTACTTC. Translating it yields CASSQSSYRVDYEQYF.